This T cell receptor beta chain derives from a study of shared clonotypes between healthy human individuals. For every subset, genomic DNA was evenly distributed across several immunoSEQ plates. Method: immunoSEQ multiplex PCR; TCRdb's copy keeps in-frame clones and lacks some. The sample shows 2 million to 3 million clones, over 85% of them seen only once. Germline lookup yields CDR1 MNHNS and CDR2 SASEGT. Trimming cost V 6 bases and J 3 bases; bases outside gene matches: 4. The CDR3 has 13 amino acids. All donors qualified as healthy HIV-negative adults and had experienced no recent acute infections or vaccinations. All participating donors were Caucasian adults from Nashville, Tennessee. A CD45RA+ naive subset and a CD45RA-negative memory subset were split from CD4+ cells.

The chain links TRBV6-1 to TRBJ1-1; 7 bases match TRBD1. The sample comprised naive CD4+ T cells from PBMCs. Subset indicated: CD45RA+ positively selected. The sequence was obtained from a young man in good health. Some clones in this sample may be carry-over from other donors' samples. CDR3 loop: CASRVRGDTEAFF. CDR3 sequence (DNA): TGTGCCAGCAGAGTCAGGGGGGACACTGAAGCTTTCTTT.